This T cell receptor (beta chain) originates from a study of CD8 T cells in Susac syndrome. Per the germline V gene, CDR1 is KGHSH and CDR2 is LQKENI. This CDR3 comprises 14 residues. V lost 2 bases to trimming and J lost 9 bases, with 16 bases between them. The RNA, about 0.5 to 1 ug, was put through reverse transcription using random hexamers. The authors amplified TCR beta CDR3 across 54 Vbeta and 13 Jbeta using immunoSEQ multiplex PCR. TCRdb ran MiXCR on the immunoSEQ multiplex PCR reads and lists one entry per CDR3 protein. The table lists fewer than 350,000 distinct CDR3 sequences, under 95% of them singletons.

Specimen: CD4+ T cells from PBMCs. The V and J genes are TRBV18 and TRBJ1-2; possible D gene TRBD1, 5 bases. This receptor was obtained from a human donor with multiple sclerosis. CDR3 sequence reads: CASSPSRDSTRYTF. The CDR3 nucleotides are TGTGCCAGCTCACCATCCCGGGACTCGACTCGCTACACCTTC.